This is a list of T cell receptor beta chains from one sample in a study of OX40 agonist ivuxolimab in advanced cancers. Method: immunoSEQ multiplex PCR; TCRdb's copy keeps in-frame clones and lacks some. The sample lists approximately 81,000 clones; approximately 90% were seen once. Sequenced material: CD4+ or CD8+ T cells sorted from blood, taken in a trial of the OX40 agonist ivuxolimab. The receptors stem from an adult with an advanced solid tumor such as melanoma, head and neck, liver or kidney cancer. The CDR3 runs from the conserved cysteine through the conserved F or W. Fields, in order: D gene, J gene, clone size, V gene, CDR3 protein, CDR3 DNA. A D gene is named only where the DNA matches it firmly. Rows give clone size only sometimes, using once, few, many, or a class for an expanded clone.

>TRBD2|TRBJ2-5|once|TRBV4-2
CASSPGTSGGPMGETQYF
TGTGCCAGCAGCCCAGGGACTAGTGGGGGGCCCATGGGAGAGACCCAGTACTTC
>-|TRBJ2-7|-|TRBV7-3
CASSREDSYEQYF
TGTGCCAGCAGCCGCGAGGACTCCTACGAGCAGTACTTC
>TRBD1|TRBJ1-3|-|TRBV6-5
CASNKDRGGGNTIYF
TGTGCCAGCAACAAAGACAGGGGCGGTGGAAACACCATATATTTT
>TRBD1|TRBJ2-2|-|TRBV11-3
CATGDRSTGELFF
TGTGCCACTGGGGACAGGTCAACCGGGGAGCTGTTTTTT
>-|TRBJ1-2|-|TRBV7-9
CASSSTGPNYGYTF
TGTGCCAGCAGCTCTACAGGGCCTAACTATGGCTACACCTTC
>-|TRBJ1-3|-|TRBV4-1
CASSQDGGWNTIYF
TGCGCCAGCAGCCAAGATGGAGGGTGGAACACCATATATTTT
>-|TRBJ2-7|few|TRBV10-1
CASSRGDYEQYF
TGCGCCAGCAGTAGGGGGGACTACGAGCAGTACTTC
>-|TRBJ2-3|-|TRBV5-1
CASSPEPDSTDTQYF
TGCGCCAGCAGCCCCGAACCGGATAGCACAGATACGCAGTATTTT
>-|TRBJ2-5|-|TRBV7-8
CASSSRVAGEQETQYF
TGTGCCAGCAGCTCAAGGGTTGCAGGGGAACAAGAGACCCAGTACTTC
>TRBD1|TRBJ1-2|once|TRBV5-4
CASSPRTGNYGYTF
TGTGCCAGCAGCCCAAGGACAGGGAACTATGGCTACACCTTC
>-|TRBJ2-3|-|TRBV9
CASSVTMGAADTQYF
TGTGCCAGCAGCGTAACGATGGGTGCGGCGGATACGCAGTATTTT
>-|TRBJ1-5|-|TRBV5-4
CASSFRTAPYSNQPQHF
TGTGCCAGCAGCTTTCGGACTGCCCCTTATAGCAATCAGCCCCAGCATTTT
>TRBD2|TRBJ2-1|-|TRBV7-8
CASSLVPSGGGYSYNEQFF
TGTGCCAGCAGCTTAGTCCCTAGCGGGGGGGGATACTCCTACAATGAGCAGTTCTTC
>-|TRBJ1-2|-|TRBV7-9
CASVFRGGYGYTF
TGTGCCAGTGTGTTTAGGGGCGGCTATGGCTACACCTTC
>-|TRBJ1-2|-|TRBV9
CASSRGGSGGYTF
TGTGCCAGCAGCAGAGGGGGGAGTGGTGGCTACACCTTC
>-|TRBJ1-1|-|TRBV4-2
CASSQEGRGPTEAFF
TGTGCCAGCAGCCAAGAGGGGCGGGGTCCGACTGAAGCTTTCTTT
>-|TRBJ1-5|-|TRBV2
CASAFQGRQPQHF
TGTGCCTCAGCATTCCAGGGAAGGCAGCCCCAGCATTTT
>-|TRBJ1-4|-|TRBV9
CASSVPGTNEKLFF
TGTGCCAGCAGCGTACCGGGGACGAATGAAAAACTGTTTTTT
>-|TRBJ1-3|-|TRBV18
CASSPIRDHSGNTIYF
TGTGCCAGCTCACCAATTCGTGACCACTCTGGAAACACCATATATTTT
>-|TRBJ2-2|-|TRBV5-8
CASSQKAQGKRELKTGELFF
TGTGCCAGCAGCCAGAAGGCCCAGGGGAAGAGGGAATTGAAGACCGGGGAGCTGTTTTTT
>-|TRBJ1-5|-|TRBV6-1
CASVVWGNQPQHF
TGTGCCAGCGTAGTGTGGGGCAATCAGCCCCAGCATTTT
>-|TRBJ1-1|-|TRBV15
CATSRKRVGTEAFF
TGTGCCACCAGCAGAAAGCGGGTGGGAACTGAAGCTTTCTTT
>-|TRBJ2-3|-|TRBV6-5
CASSYGLVRADTQYF
TGTGCCAGCAGTTATGGGCTAGTGAGGGCAGATACGCAGTATTTT
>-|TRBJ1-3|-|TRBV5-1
CASSLVPGGVSGNTIYF
TGCGCCAGCAGCTTGGTTCCCGGAGGGGTCTCCGGAAACACCATATATTTT
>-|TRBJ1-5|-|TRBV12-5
CASGLWGMGNQPQHF
TGTGCTAGTGGTTTGTGGGGGATGGGGAATCAGCCCCAGCATTTT
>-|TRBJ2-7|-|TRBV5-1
CASSLLVGGQSNEQYF
TGCGCCAGCAGCTTGCTAGTGGGGGGCCAGTCCAACGAGCAGTACTTC
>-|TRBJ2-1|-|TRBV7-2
CASSLSYRSNEQFF
TGTGCCAGCAGCCTTTCTTACAGGTCCAATGAGCAGTTCTTC
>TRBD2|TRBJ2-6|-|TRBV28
CASIGRGGALSGANVLTF
TGTGCCAGCATCGGGCGGGGGGGCGCCCTCTCTGGGGCCAACGTCCTGACTTTC
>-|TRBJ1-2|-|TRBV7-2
CASSAWGGGYTF
TGTGCCAGCAGCGCTTGGGGTGGCGGCTACACCTTC
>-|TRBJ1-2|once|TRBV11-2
CASSLRSGTANYGYTF
TGTGCCAGCAGCTTACGATCTGGGACGGCTAACTATGGCTACACCTTC
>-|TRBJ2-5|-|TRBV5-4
CASSLSGQETQYF
TGTGCCAGCAGCCTCTCAGGGCAAGAGACCCAGTACTTC
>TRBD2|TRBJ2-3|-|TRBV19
CASRLGGGTDTQYF
TGTGCCAGTAGGTTGGGGGGGGGCACAGATACGCAGTATTTT
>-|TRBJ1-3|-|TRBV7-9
CASSFGRKGNTIYF
TGTGCCAGCAGCTTTGGACGGAAGGGAAACACCATATATTTT
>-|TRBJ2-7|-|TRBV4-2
CASSQGRVRSYEQYF
TGTGCCAGCAGCCAAGGAAGGGTAAGGTCCTACGAGCAGTACTTC
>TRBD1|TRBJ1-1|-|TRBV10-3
CAISERQGSNTEAFF
TGTGCCATCAGTGAAAGACAGGGGAGCAACACTGAAGCTTTCTTT
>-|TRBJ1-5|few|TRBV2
CASSGGNQPQHF
TGTGCCAGCAGCGGCGGCAATCAGCCCCAGCATTTT